This T cell receptor (beta chain) was captured by sequencing in a study of human T cells and chemical hapten exposure. Study details: Yields of TCR per sample differed, chiefly owing to small differences in pooled library volume.

Stated time point: pre-sensitization, week 0. Treatment of the sample: therapeutic diphenylcyclopropenone sensitization with weekly scalp DPC. MiXCR was run by TCRdb on the RACE reads, yielding one entry per CDR3 protein. The data contain about 260,000 distinct CDR3 sequences, more than 6.5% of them singletons. About this clonotype: Its antigen is not known.

Study-wide findings and caveats: Having alopecia, the donors may differ immunologically from healthy people.

Sequencing used whole blood, obtained in connection with sensitization to the hapten diphenylcyclopropenone (DPC). The clonotype comes from a woman between 40 and 50 years old with alopecia areata. Some clones in this sample may be carry-over from other donors' samples.

CDR3 DNA sequence: TGTGCCAGCAGCTTAGCGGGCAACGCTCAGCCCCAGCATTTT. Amino acids: CASSLAGNAQPQHF. The chain uses TRBV7-9 and TRBJ1-5; D remains ambiguous. The CDR3 contains 14 residues. Germline-derived CDR1 and CDR2 are SEHNR and FQNEAQ (reference sequence). V lost 0 bases, J lost 6 bases, and 9 bases lay in between.